These 20 T cell receptor beta chains originate from one sample sequenced in a study of T-cell memory formation after mild COVID-19. TCRdb recomputed calls from the 5' RACE reads with MiXCR, one row per CDR3 protein. The table has about 440,000 distinct CDR3 sequences, about 19% seen once. The specimen was PBMCs or a T cell subset sorted from them (not recorded which). These receptor sequences come from an adult woman who had mild COVID-19 (a few samples of this study predate the infection). Cell type and time point are not known.

The genes are TRBV2 and TRBJ1-1; weak D call: TRBD1 (6 bases). The germline gives CDR1 SNHLY, CDR2 FYNNEI. CDR3 size: 15 residues. Trimming took 5 bases from V and 4 from J, leaving 17 bases between them. The CDR3 nucleotides read TGTGCCAGCAGTACCTGGGGGGCGGGGGCCACTGAAGCTTTCTTT. Its protein product is CASSTWGAGATEAFF.

This clonotype was picked up a small number of times. The chain employs TRBV6-6 and TRBJ1-3; D gene unclear. Germline CDR1 and CDR2: MNHNY and SVGAGI (reference sequence). The V end was cut by 7 bases, the J end by 0 bases, with 7 bases between. This CDR3 has 13 residues. CDR3 coding DNA: TGTGCCAGCACGTCACACTCTGGAAACACCATATATTTT. As protein: CASTSHSGNTIYF.

This clonotype was detected a few times. The CDR3 here is CSARGGTLGYEQFF. In DNA, the CDR3 is TGCAGTGCTAGAGGCGGGACCCTAGGGTATGAGCAGTTCTTC. The rearrangement links TRBV20-1 to TRBJ2-1, with a possible D match to TRBD2 (6 bases). Trimming took 1 base from V and 8 from J, leaving 15 bases between them. The length of the CDR3 is 14 residues. Per the germline V gene, CDR1 is DFQATT and CDR2 is SNEGSKA (reference sequence).

The chain employs TRBV6-5 and TRBJ1-5; no reliable D call. Germline V gene data show CDR1 as MNHEY and CDR2 as SVGAGI. V dropped 0 bases and J dropped 2 bases, with 8 bases sitting between them. This CDR3 region has 15 residues. CDR3 amino acids: CASSYSSQGNQPQHF. DNA for the CDR3: TGTGCCAGCAGTTACTCGTCCCAGGGCAATCAGCCCCAGCATTTT.

This clonotype was seen a handful of times. The J gene is TRBJ2-7, the V gene TRBV6-1, with 9 bases fitting TRBD1. The CDR3 loop spans 15 amino acids. V lost 5 bases to trimming and J lost 4 bases; unmatched junction nucleotides: 9. Germline values: CDR1 MNHNS, CDR2 SASEGT. The chain's CDR3 is CASSPETGGTYEQYF. The CDR3 DNA is TGTGCCAGCAGTCCTGAGACAGGGGGGACGTACGAGCAGTACTTC.

This clonotype showed up just a few times. The chain employs TRBV29-1 and TRBJ2-3; perhaps TRBD2 as D (5 bases). The CDR3 has 16 residues. Germline V gene data show CDR1 as SQVTM and CDR2 as ANQGSEA. V was trimmed by 0 bases and J by 4 bases, leaving 17 bases between them. The CDR3 spells CSVEDTKASSADTQYF. The CDR3, as DNA: TGCAGCGTTGAAGACACAAAAGCTAGCAGCGCAGATACGCAGTATTTT.

The J gene is TRBJ2-5, the V gene TRBV11-2, with 15 bases matching TRBD2. This CDR3 contains 16 residues. CDR1 SGHAT and CDR2 FQNNGV come from the germline V gene. The V and J ends lost 9 bases and 4 bases, in that order; junction bases with no gene match: 9. Here the CDR3 reads CASRTSGRALSETQYF. Written as DNA, the CDR3 is TGTGCCAGTAGGACTAGCGGGAGGGCCTTGTCAGAGACCCAGTACTTC.

This clonotype was recorded many times. V is TRBV11-2 and J is TRBJ2-5, with D tentatively TRBD2 (6 bases). The germline V and J ends were trimmed by 7 bases and 5 bases, with 8 bases remaining between them. Germline V lookup: CDR1 SGHAT, CDR2 FQNNGV. The length of the CDR3 is 11 residues. CDR3 protein: CASKGRETQYF. The CDR3 nucleotides are TGTGCCAGCAAGGGGAGGGAGACCCAGTACTTC.

This clonotype was seen repeatedly, ten times or more. V is TRBV3-1 and J is TRBJ2-7, with 7 nucleotides matching TRBD1. Germline V gene data show CDR1 as LGHDT and CDR2 as YNNKEL (reference sequence). V shed 0 bases, J shed 5 bases, and the junction held 1 base outside the gene matches. This CDR3 is built from 13 residues. This CDR3 reads CASSQDDRDEQYF. Here the CDR3 DNA reads TGTGCCAGCAGCCAAGATGACAGGGACGAGCAGTACTTC.

The chain recombines TRBV3-1 with TRBJ1-1, with D uncertain. Germline V gives CDR1 LGHDT, CDR2 YNNKEL (reference sequence). The V and J ends lost 3 bases and 1 base respectively, with 12 bases between them. This CDR3 is built from 15 residues. As DNA, the CDR3 is TGTGCCAGCAGCCAGGCGAGAGTGAGGAACACTGAAGCTTTCTTT. Amino acids: CASSQARVRNTEAFF. Combining the CDR3 with reference TRBV3-1 and TRBJ1-1 gives the whole variable domain DTAVSQTPKYLVTQMGNDKSIKCEQNLGHDTMYWYKQDSKKFLKIMFSYNNKELIINETVPNRFSPKSPDKAHLNLHINSLELGDSAVYFCASSQARVRNTEAFFGQGTRLTVV.

The chain combines TRBV11-2 with TRBJ1-1; 10 positions match TRBD1. CDR1 SGHAT and CDR2 FQNNGV come from the germline V gene. The CDR3 contains 15 residues. V shed 4 bases and J 4 bases; nucleotides not matched to a gene: 6. The CDR3 loop reads CASSSSDRGTTEAFF. DNA for the CDR3: TGTGCCAGCAGCTCCTCGGACAGGGGGACCACTGAAGCTTTCTTT.

This clonotype was recorded many times. This chain joins TRBV5-1 and TRBJ2-7, with 7 bases that match TRBD1. V trimming: 3 bases; J trimming: 1 base; junction bases outside the gene matches: 1. Germline CDR1 SGHRS, CDR2 YFSETQ. The CDR3 totals 13 residues. This CDR3 is CASSWTGSYEQYF. The CDR3, as DNA: TGCGCCAGCAGCTGGACAGGTTCCTACGAGCAGTACTTC.

The sample holds many counts of this clonotype. One end of the junction varies from germline; a read error may be responsible. The V and J genes are TRBV7-6 and TRBJ2-1; TRBD2 agrees at 7 bases. In germline, CDR1 is SGHVS, CDR2 FNYEAQ. This CDR3 comprises 14 residues. CDR3 residues: CASSLASGSNEQFF. Here the CDR3 DNA reads TGTGCCAGCAGCCTAGCTAGCGGCAGCAATGAGCAGTTCTTC. Drawing the rest from reference TRBV7-6 and TRBJ2-1, the complete variable domain is GAGVSQSPRYKVTKRGQDVALRCDPISGHVSLYWYRQALGQGPEFLTYFNYEAQQDKSGLPNDRFSAERPEGSISTLTIQRTEQRDSAMYRCASSLASGSNEQFFGPGTRLTVL.

This clonotype showed up just a few times. The rearrangement joins TRBV21-1 to TRBJ2-7. TRBV21-1 is tagged as a pseudogene. The CDR3 loop spans 11 amino acids. This CDR3 reads CASRNWYEQYF. The CDR3 nucleotides are TGTGCCAGCAGGAACTGGTACGAGCAGTACTTC.

The rearrangement uses TRBV29-1 and TRBJ1-1; 7 nucleotides align to TRBD1. J lost 7 bases, V lost 6 bases, and 8 bases had no gene match. This CDR3 is built from 12 residues. Germline CDR1 reads SQVTM; CDR2 reads ANQGSEA. The CDR3 nucleotides are TGCAGCGTCGAGACAGGGTTTGGTGAAGCTTTCTTT. The encoded protein is CSVETGFGEAFF.

In regard to this clonotype: This CDR3 fails to terminate in the conserved phenylalanine or tryptophan, so it likely reflects a read error. This rearrangement joins TRBV7-9 to TRBJ1-4; 7 positions match TRBD1. This CDR3 region has 16 residues. V gave up 4 bases and J gave up 0 bases; unmatched junction bases: 5. Germline V lookup: CDR1 SEHNR, CDR2 FQNEAQ (reference sequence). In nucleotides, the CDR3 is TGTGCCAGCAGCTACCCAACAGGGGCAACTAATGAAAAACTGTTTTTG. As protein: CASSYPTGATNEKLFL.

The chain employs TRBV10-3 and TRBJ2-7, with 7 bases aligning to TRBD1. Trimming at V came to 3 bases and at J to 1 base, leaving 3 bases not matched to a gene. The CDR3 is 14 amino acids. The germline V gene encodes CDR1 ENHRY and CDR2 SYGVKD. This CDR3 reads CAISDGQESYEQYF. CDR3 sequence (DNA): TGTGCCATCAGTGACGGACAGGAGTCCTACGAGCAGTACTTC.

The chain combines TRBV19 with TRBJ1-5, with 10 nucleotides matching TRBD1. This CDR3 contains 13 residues. CDR1 and CDR2 from the germline V gene are LNHDA and SQIVND (reference sequence). V lost 6 bases, J lost 9 bases, and 5 bases stayed unmatched. As DNA, the CDR3 is TGTGCCAGTAGAGGACAGGGGGATCGGCCCCAGCATTTT. Translating it yields CASRGQGDRPQHF.

This chain uses TRBV18 with TRBJ1-5, with unresolved D. V lost 2 bases, J lost 1 base, and 6 bases lay in between. The germline CDR1 and CDR2 sequences are KGHSH and LQKENI. The CDR3 sequence is 14 residues long. Written as DNA, the CDR3 is TGTGCCAGCTCACCATTCGAAAGCAATCAGCCCCAGCATTTT. Its translation: CASSPFESNQPQHF. Looking up the rest from reference TRBV18 and TRBJ1-5 gives the full variable domain: NAGVMQNPRHLVRRRGQEARLRCSPMKGHSHVYWYRQLPEEGLKFMVYLQKENIIDESGMPKERFSAEFPKEGPSILRIQQVVRGDSAAYFCASSPFESNQPQHFGDGTRLSIL.

This clonotype was counted between two and nine times. The genes are TRBV11-2 and TRBJ1-1; D not certain. The CDR3 runs 12 residues. CDR1 is SGHAT and CDR2 is FQNNGV in the germline V gene. V lost 3 bases and J lost 10, with 12 bases in between. The CDR3 DNA sequence: TGTGCCAGCAGCTTTTCGGCTGAAGCAGCTTTCTTT. Protein product: CASSFSAEAAFF.